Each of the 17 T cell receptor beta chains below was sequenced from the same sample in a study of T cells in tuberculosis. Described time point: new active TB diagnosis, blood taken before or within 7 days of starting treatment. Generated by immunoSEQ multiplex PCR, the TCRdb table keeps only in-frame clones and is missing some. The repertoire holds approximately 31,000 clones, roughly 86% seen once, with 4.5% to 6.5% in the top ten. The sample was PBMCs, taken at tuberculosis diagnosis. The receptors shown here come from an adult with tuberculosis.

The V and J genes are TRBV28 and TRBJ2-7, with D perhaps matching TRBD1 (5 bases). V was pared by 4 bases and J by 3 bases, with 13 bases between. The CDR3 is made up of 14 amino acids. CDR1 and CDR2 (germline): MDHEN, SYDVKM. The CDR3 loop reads CASSSPSQGYEQYF. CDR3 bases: TGTGCCAGCAGTTCCCCCTCCCAGGGCTACGAGCAGTACTTC.

The CDR3 sequence is CASSSGLVYEQYF. DNA of the CDR3: TGTGCCAGCAGCTCGGGACTGGTCTACGAGCAGTACTTC. J is TRBJ2-7 and V is TRBV13, with a tentative D call TRBD2 (6 bases). Germline V CDR1 and CDR2: PRHDT, FYEKMQ (reference sequence). The CDR3 sequence is 13 residues long. V dropped 4 bases and J dropped 3 bases, with 10 bases sitting between them.

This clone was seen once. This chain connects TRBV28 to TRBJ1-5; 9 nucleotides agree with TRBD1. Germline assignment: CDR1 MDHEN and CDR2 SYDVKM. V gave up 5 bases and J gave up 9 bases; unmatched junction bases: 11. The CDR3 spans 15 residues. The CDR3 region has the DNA TGTGCCAGCAGTCCTCGACAGGGGGGTCCGTCGCCCCAGCATTTT. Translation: CASSPRQGGPSPQHF.

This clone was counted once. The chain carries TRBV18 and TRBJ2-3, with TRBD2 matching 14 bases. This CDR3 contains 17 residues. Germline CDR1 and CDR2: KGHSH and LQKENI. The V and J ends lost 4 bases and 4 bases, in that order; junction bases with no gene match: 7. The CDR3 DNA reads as TGTGCCAGCTCACTGGGACTAGCGGGAGAGATCGCAGATACGCAGTATTTT. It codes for CASSLGLAGEIADTQYF.

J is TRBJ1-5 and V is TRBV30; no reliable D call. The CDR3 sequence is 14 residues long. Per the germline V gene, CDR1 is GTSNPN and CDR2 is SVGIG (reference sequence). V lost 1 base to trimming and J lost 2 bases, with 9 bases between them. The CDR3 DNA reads TGTGCCTGGAGTGAAGGGAGTGGCAATCAGCCCCAGCATTTT. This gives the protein CAWSEGSGNQPQHF.

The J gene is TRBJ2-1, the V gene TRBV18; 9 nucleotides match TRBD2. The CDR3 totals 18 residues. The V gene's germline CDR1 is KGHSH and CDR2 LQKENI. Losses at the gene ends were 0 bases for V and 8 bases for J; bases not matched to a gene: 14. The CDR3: CASSPPPGAGGIGDEQFF. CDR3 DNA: TGTGCCAGCTCACCACCTCCTGGTGCGGGAGGGATTGGTGATGAGCAGTTCTTC.

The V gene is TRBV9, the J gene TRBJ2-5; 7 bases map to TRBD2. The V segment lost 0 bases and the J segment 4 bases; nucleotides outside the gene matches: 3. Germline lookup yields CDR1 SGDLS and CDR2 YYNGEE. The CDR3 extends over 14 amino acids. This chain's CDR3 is CASSVGGSRETQYF. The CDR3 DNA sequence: TGTGCCAGCAGCGTAGGCGGGAGCAGAGAGACCCAGTACTTC.

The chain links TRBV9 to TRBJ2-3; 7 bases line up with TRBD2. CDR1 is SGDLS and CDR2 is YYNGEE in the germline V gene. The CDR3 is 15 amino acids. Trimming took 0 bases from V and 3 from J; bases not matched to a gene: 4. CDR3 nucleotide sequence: TGTGCCAGCAGCGTAGAGGGGCGGGAGACAGATACGCAGTATTTT. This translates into CASSVEGRETDTQYF.

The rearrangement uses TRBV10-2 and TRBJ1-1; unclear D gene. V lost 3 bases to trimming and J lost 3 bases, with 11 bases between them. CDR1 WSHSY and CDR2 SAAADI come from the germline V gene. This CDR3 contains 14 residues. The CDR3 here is CASSEVGRYTEAFF. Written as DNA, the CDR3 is TGCGCCAGCAGTGAAGTGGGGAGATACACTGAAGCTTTCTTT.

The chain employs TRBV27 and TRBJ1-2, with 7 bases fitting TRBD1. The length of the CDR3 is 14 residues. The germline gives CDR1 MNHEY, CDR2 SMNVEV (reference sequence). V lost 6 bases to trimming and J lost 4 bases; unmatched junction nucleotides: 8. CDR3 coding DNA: TGTGCCAGCAGGCAAACACAGGGGCCCTATGGCTACACCTTC. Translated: CASRQTQGPYGYTF.

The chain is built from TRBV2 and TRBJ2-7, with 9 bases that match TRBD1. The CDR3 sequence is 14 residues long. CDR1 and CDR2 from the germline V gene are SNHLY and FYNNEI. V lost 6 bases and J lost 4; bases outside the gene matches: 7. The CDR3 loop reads CASRTTGGGYEQYF. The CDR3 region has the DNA TGTGCCAGCAGAACAACAGGGGGCGGGTACGAGCAGTACTTC. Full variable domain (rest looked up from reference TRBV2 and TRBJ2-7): EPEVTQTPSHQVTQMGQEVILRCVPISNHLYFYWYRQILGQKVEFLVSFYNNEISEKSEIFDDQFSVERPDGSNFTLKIRSTKLEDSAMYFCASRTTGGGYEQYFGPGTRLTVT.

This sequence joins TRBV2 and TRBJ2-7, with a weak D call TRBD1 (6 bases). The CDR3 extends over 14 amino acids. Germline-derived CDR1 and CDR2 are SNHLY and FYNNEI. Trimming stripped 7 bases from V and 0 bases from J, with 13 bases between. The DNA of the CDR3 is TGTGCCAGCATTCAAGACAGGAGCTCCTACGAGCAGTACTTC. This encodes CASIQDRSSYEQYF.

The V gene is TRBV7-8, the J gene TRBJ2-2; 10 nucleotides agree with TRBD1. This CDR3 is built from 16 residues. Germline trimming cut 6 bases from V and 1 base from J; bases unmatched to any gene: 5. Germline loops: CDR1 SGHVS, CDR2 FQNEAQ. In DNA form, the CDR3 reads TGTGCCAGCAGATTGACAGGGGGCTTGAACACCGGGGAGCTGTTTTTT. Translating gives CASRLTGGLNTGELFF. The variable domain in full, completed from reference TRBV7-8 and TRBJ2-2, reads GAGVSQSPRYKVAKRGQDVALRCDPISGHVSLFWYQQALGQGPEFLTYFQNEAQLDKSGLPSDRFFAERPEGSVSTLKIQRTQQEDSAVYLCASRLTGGLNTGELFFGEGSRLTVL.

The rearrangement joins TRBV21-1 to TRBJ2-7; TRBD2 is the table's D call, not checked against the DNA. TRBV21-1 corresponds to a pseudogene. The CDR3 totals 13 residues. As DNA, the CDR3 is TGTGCCAGCCACCGCGGGGGGCACTACGAGCAGTACTTC. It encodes CASHRGGHYEQYF.

For the CDR3, the DNA is TGTGCCACCAGCAGAGGGGAGTTGAACACTGAAGCTTTCTTT. It encodes CATSRGELNTEAFF. The rearrangement links TRBV15 to TRBJ1-1; D unresolved. Trimming took off 1 base at V and 0 bases at J, with 6 bases between the two ends. Germline assignment: CDR1 LNHNV and CDR2 YYDKDF (reference sequence). The CDR3 contains 14 residues.

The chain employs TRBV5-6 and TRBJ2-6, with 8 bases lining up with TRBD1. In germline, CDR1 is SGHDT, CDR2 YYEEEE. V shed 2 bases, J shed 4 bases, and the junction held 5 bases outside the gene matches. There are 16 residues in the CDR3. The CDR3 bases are TGTGCCAGCAGCTTTCAGGGGGCAGGAGGGGCCAACGTCCTGACTTTC. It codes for CASSFQGAGGANVLTF.

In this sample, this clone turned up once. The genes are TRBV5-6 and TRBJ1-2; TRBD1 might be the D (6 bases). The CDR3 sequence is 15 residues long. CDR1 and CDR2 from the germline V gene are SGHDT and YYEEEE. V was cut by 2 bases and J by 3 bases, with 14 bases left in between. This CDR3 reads CASSFVAGDYYGYTF. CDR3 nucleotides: TGTGCCAGCAGCTTTGTCGCAGGGGATTACTATGGCTACACCTTC.